This is a list of T cell receptor beta chains from one sample in a study of blood T cell repertoires in COVID-19. Measured with immunoSEQ multiplex PCR; TCRdb has only the in-frame clones, and not every one. The repertoire consists of 400,000 to 550,000 clones, with roughly 90% occurring once and the leading ten covering over 4%. The sequenced sample consisted of peripheral blood. Receptors were obtained from a woman between 25 and 40 years old with acute or convalescent COVID-19. The CDR3 runs from the conserved cysteine through the conserved F or W. Each record gives: V gene, D gene, J gene, CDR3 length, clone size, CDR3 protein, CDR3 DNA. D genes are given only for firm matches. Clone size is stated in some rows and not others, as once, few, many or a class when expanded.

V gene: TRBV10-1; D gene: -; J gene: TRBJ2-2; CDR3 length: 15; clone size: -; CDR3 protein: CASSQGGAGTGELFF; CDR3 DNA: TGCGCCAGCAGCCAGGGGGGCGCGGGCACCGGGGAGCTGTTTTTT
V gene: TRBV11-2; D gene: -; J gene: TRBJ1-5; CDR3 length: 13; clone size: -; CDR3 protein: CASSFEGDQPQHF; CDR3 DNA: TGTGCCAGCAGCTTCGAGGGTGATCAGCCCCAGCATTTT
V gene: TRBV4-1; D gene: -; J gene: TRBJ2-7; CDR3 length: 15; clone size: few; CDR3 protein: CASSQEWTTTYEQYF; CDR3 DNA: TGCGCCAGCAGCCAAGAGTGGACTACGACCTACGAGCAGTACTTC
V gene: TRBV29-1; D gene: TRBD1; J gene: TRBJ2-4; CDR3 length: 11; clone size: -; CDR3 protein: CSGDRENIQYF; CDR3 DNA: TGCAGCGGGGACAGGGAAAACATTCAGTACTTC
V gene: TRBV7-7; D gene: TRBD2; J gene: TRBJ2-5; CDR3 length: 16; clone size: -; CDR3 protein: CASSQGLAGGQETQYF; CDR3 DNA: TGTGCCAGCAGCCAGGGGCTAGCGGGGGGGCAAGAGACCCAGTACTTC
V gene: TRBV5-5; D gene: -; J gene: TRBJ2-1; CDR3 length: 16; clone size: -; CDR3 protein: CASSLVPSLTSDEQFF; CDR3 DNA: TGTGCCAGCAGCTTGGTCCCTAGCTTGACGTCCGATGAGCAGTTCTTC
V gene: TRBV6-5; D gene: -; J gene: TRBJ1-1; CDR3 length: 11; clone size: once; CDR3 protein: CASMGVTEAFF; CDR3 DNA: TGTGCCAGCATGGGCGTCACTGAAGCTTTCTTT
V gene: TRBV6-5; D gene: TRBD2; J gene: TRBJ2-1; CDR3 length: 15; clone size: once; CDR3 protein: CASSPRTSGYNEQFF; CDR3 DNA: TGTGCCAGCAGTCCTCGGACTAGCGGTTACAATGAGCAGTTCTTC
V gene: TRBV18; D gene: TRBD1; J gene: TRBJ2-1; CDR3 length: 14; clone size: -; CDR3 protein: CASSPSTGQNEQFF; CDR3 DNA: TGTGCCAGCTCACCATCGACGGGACAGAATGAGCAGTTCTTC
V gene: TRBV30; D gene: TRBD1; J gene: TRBJ2-7; CDR3 length: 15; clone size: -; CDR3 protein: CAWIRRDRGSYEQYF; CDR3 DNA: TGTGCCTGGATCCGGAGGGACAGGGGGTCCTACGAGCAGTACTTC
V gene: TRBV15; D gene: TRBD1; J gene: TRBJ2-1; CDR3 length: 17; clone size: -; CDR3 protein: CATSDRSGTGAQNEQFF; CDR3 DNA: TGTGCCACCAGCGACCGCTCCGGGACAGGGGCCCAAAATGAGCAGTTCTTC
V gene: TRBV18; D gene: -; J gene: TRBJ1-6; CDR3 length: 15; clone size: -; CDR3 protein: CASSPTGGWDSPLHF; CDR3 DNA: TGTGCCAGCTCACCGACGGGGGGCTGGGATTCACCCCTCCACTTT
V gene: TRBV28; D gene: -; J gene: TRBJ1-5; CDR3 length: 13; clone size: -; CDR3 protein: CASRVTGTQPQHF; CDR3 DNA: TGTGCCAGCAGGGTCACAGGGACTCAGCCCCAGCATTTT
V gene: TRBV11-2; D gene: -; J gene: TRBJ1-2; CDR3 length: 16; clone size: -; CDR3 protein: CASSLGSPGRNYGYTF; CDR3 DNA: TGTGCCAGCAGCTTAGGGAGCCCTGGGAGAAACTATGGCTACACCTTC
V gene: TRBV5-1; D gene: -; J gene: TRBJ2-3; CDR3 length: 15; clone size: -; CDR3 protein: CASSLPYRSTDTQYF; CDR3 DNA: TGCGCCAGCAGCTTGCCCTACCGTAGCACAGATACGCAGTATTTT
V gene: TRBV5-6; D gene: -; J gene: TRBJ2-7; CDR3 length: 14; clone size: -; CDR3 protein: CASSSWSNPYEQYF; CDR3 DNA: TGTGCCAGCAGCTCCTGGAGTAACCCCTACGAGCAGTACTTC
V gene: TRBV5-6; D gene: -; J gene: TRBJ1-1; CDR3 length: 17; clone size: once; CDR3 protein: CASSSEKTDPWNTEAFF; CDR3 DNA: TGTGCCAGCAGCTCAGAAAAGACAGACCCTTGGAACACTGAAGCTTTCTTT
V gene: TRBV6-5; D gene: -; J gene: TRBJ1-1; CDR3 length: 16; clone size: -; CDR3 protein: CASSYSFPGSNTEAFF; CDR3 DNA: TGTGCCAGCAGTTACTCGTTTCCGGGGTCTAACACTGAAGCTTTCTTT
V gene: TRBV5-3; D gene: -; J gene: TRBJ1-3; CDR3 length: 16; clone size: -; CDR3 protein: CARSGFEIEDRNTIYF; CDR3 DNA: TGTGCCAGAAGCGGCTTTGAGATCGAGGATAGAAACACCATATATTTT
V gene: TRBV3-1/TRBV3-2; D gene: -; J gene: TRBJ2-7; CDR3 length: 15; clone size: -; CDR3 protein: CASSQGKSPAYEQYF; CDR3 DNA: TGTGCCAGCAGCCAAGGAAAGAGTCCCGCCTACGAGCAGTACTTC
V gene: TRBV19; D gene: -; J gene: TRBJ2-2; CDR3 length: 17; clone size: few; CDR3 protein: CASSIGAGGINTGELFF; CDR3 DNA: TGTGCCAGTAGTATAGGGGCCGGGGGAATAAACACCGGGGAGCTGTTTTTT
V gene: TRBV7-9; D gene: -; J gene: TRBJ2-6; CDR3 length: 15; clone size: -; CDR3 protein: CASSLVAPGANVLTF; CDR3 DNA: TGTGCCAGCAGCTTAGTAGCTCCTGGGGCCAACGTCCTGACTTTC
V gene: TRBV2; D gene: -; J gene: TRBJ2-3; CDR3 length: 15; clone size: -; CDR3 protein: CASAKGRTDTDTQYF; CDR3 DNA: TGTGCCAGCGCAAAGGGGAGGACGGACACAGATACGCAGTATTTT
V gene: TRBV3-1/TRBV3-2; D gene: TRBD1; J gene: TRBJ1-1; CDR3 length: 15; clone size: -; CDR3 protein: CASSQAGQGFTEAFF; CDR3 DNA: TGTGCCAGCAGCCAAGCGGGACAGGGTTTCACTGAAGCTTTCTTT
V gene: TRBV6-5; D gene: TRBD1; J gene: TRBJ1-5; CDR3 length: 15; clone size: -; CDR3 protein: CASSPGGSVNQPQHF; CDR3 DNA: TGTGCCAGCAGCCCAGGGGGCTCGGTAAATCAGCCCCAGCATTTT
V gene: TRBV20-1; D gene: -; J gene: TRBJ2-7; CDR3 length: 11; clone size: -; CDR3 protein: CSASRSYEQYF; CDR3 DNA: TGCAGTGCTAGTCGGTCCTACGAGCAGTACTTC
V gene: TRBV28; D gene: TRBD1; J gene: TRBJ1-2; CDR3 length: 14; clone size: -; CDR3 protein: CASSLRDRVYGYTF; CDR3 DNA: TGTGCCAGCAGTCTCCGGGACAGGGTCTATGGCTACACCTTC
V gene: TRBV2; D gene: -; J gene: TRBJ1-1; CDR3 length: 18; clone size: -; CDR3 protein: CASSRRQSAERTNTEAFF; CDR3 DNA: TGTGCCAGCAGCCGACGACAGTCGGCGGAACGGACGAACACTGAAGCTTTCTTT
V gene: TRBV4-1; D gene: TRBD2; J gene: TRBJ2-5; CDR3 length: 15; clone size: -; CDR3 protein: CASSPGLAVEETQYF; CDR3 DNA: TGCGCCAGCAGCCCAGGGCTAGCGGTTGAAGAGACCCAGTACTTC
V gene: TRBV12-3/TRBV12-4; D gene: TRBD1; J gene: TRBJ2-4; CDR3 length: 13; clone size: few; CDR3 protein: CASSRTGGHIQYF; CDR3 DNA: TGTGCCAGCAGTCGGACAGGGGGCCACATTCAGTACTTC
V gene: TRBV7-3; D gene: TRBD1; J gene: TRBJ2-7; CDR3 length: 15; clone size: -; CDR3 protein: CASSSFWDRVYEQYF; CDR3 DNA: TGTGCCAGCAGCTCTTTTTGGGACAGGGTCTACGAGCAGTACTTC
V gene: TRBV28; D gene: -; J gene: TRBJ2-5; CDR3 length: 15; clone size: -; CDR3 protein: CASSFERVEGETQYF; CDR3 DNA: TGTGCCAGCAGTTTCGAACGGGTCGAGGGAGAGACCCAGTACTTC
V gene: TRBV5-1; D gene: TRBD1; J gene: TRBJ2-5; CDR3 length: 16; clone size: -; CDR3 protein: CASSPVGQGGQETQYF; CDR3 DNA: TGCGCCAGCAGTCCAGTAGGACAGGGCGGACAAGAGACCCAGTACTTC
V gene: TRBV6-5; D gene: -; J gene: TRBJ2-1; CDR3 length: 12; clone size: -; CDR3 protein: CASSYRDKEQFF; CDR3 DNA: TGTGCCAGCAGTTACCGGGACAAAGAGCAGTTCTTC
V gene: TRBV2; D gene: TRBD1; J gene: TRBJ1-1; CDR3 length: 15; clone size: once; CDR3 protein: CASRPPGQGPTEAFF; CDR3 DNA: TGTGCCAGCAGACCCCCGGGACAGGGTCCCACTGAAGCTTTCTTT
V gene: TRBV6-1; D gene: -; J gene: TRBJ1-1; CDR3 length: 15; clone size: -; CDR3 protein: CASSERELMNTEAFF; CDR3 DNA: TGTGCCAGCAGTGAAAGGGAGCTCATGAACACTGAAGCTTTCTTT
V gene: TRBV24-1; D gene: TRBD2; J gene: TRBJ2-3; CDR3 length: 16; clone size: -; CDR3 protein: CATSDSWGGGTDTQYF; CDR3 DNA: TGTGCCACCAGTGATTCCTGGGGGGGAGGCACAGATACGCAGTATTTT
V gene: TRBV5-1; D gene: TRBD2; J gene: TRBJ2-5; CDR3 length: 19; clone size: -; CDR3 protein: CASSLYSGGAPRYQETQYF; CDR3 DNA: TGCGCCAGCAGCTTGTATAGCGGGGGGGCCCCCCGGTACCAAGAGACCCAGTACTTC
V gene: TRBV18; D gene: TRBD2; J gene: TRBJ2-7; CDR3 length: 14; clone size: -; CDR3 protein: CASSLEAGGYEQYF; CDR3 DNA: TGTGCCAGCTCACTTGAAGCGGGGGGGTACGAGCAGTACTTC
V gene: TRBV24-1; D gene: TRBD1; J gene: TRBJ2-7; CDR3 length: 16; clone size: once; CDR3 protein: CATSDKTRTGAYEQYF; CDR3 DNA: TGTGCCACCAGTGATAAAACCCGGACAGGGGCCTACGAGCAGTACTTC
V gene: TRBV9; D gene: -; J gene: TRBJ2-3; CDR3 length: 16; clone size: -; CDR3 protein: CASSVGAGRYRDTQYF; CDR3 DNA: TGTGCCAGCAGCGTAGGGGCAGGGAGGTATAGGGATACGCAGTATTTT
V gene: TRBV9; D gene: -; J gene: TRBJ2-1; CDR3 length: 16; clone size: -; CDR3 protein: CASSVGPGGGSNEQFF; CDR3 DNA: TGTGCCAGCAGCGTAGGCCCTGGTGGAGGGTCCAATGAGCAGTTCTTC
V gene: TRBV19; D gene: -; J gene: TRBJ1-1; CDR3 length: 15; clone size: -; CDR3 protein: CASGSPGHLNTEAFF; CDR3 DNA: TGTGCCAGTGGTTCACCCGGACATTTGAACACTGAAGCTTTCTTT
V gene: TRBV11-2; D gene: -; J gene: TRBJ1-2; CDR3 length: 12; clone size: -; CDR3 protein: CASSLGHDGYTF; CDR3 DNA: TGTGCCAGCAGCTTAGGACACGATGGCTACACCTTC
V gene: TRBV12-3/TRBV12-4; D gene: -; J gene: TRBJ2-3; CDR3 length: 13; clone size: -; CDR3 protein: CASGRTSTDTQYF; CDR3 DNA: TGTGCCAGCGGCCGAACGAGCACAGATACGCAGTATTTT
V gene: TRBV3-1/TRBV3-2; D gene: TRBD1; J gene: TRBJ1-1; CDR3 length: 16; clone size: -; CDR3 protein: CASSHTPGAGGTEAFF; CDR3 DNA: TGTGCCAGCAGCCACACGCCCGGGGCAGGGGGCACTGAAGCTTTCTTT
V gene: TRBV7-9; D gene: TRBD1; J gene: TRBJ1-6; CDR3 length: 13; clone size: -; CDR3 protein: CASAGQQNSPLHF; CDR3 DNA: TGTGCCAGCGCGGGACAGCAAAATTCACCCCTCCACTTT
V gene: TRBV2; D gene: -; J gene: TRBJ1-2; CDR3 length: 13; clone size: -; CDR3 protein: CASRTLGGLGYTF; CDR3 DNA: TGTGCCAGCAGGACTCTCGGGGGACTTGGCTACACCTTC
V gene: TRBV4-1; D gene: TRBD1; J gene: TRBJ2-3; CDR3 length: 18; clone size: -; CDR3 protein: CASSLGRSGTGLLDTQYF; CDR3 DNA: TGCGCCAGCAGCCTAGGAAGATCCGGGACAGGCCTTTTGGATACGCAGTATTTT
V gene: TRBV11-2; D gene: TRBD1; J gene: TRBJ1-4; CDR3 length: 18; clone size: -; CDR3 protein: CASSHSGDRFATNEKLFF; CDR3 DNA: TGTGCCAGCAGTCATTCTGGGGACAGATTTGCAACTAATGAAAAACTGTTTTTT
V gene: TRBV7-9; D gene: -; J gene: TRBJ2-7; CDR3 length: 13; clone size: -; CDR3 protein: CASSLAGGLEQYF; CDR3 DNA: TGTGCCAGCAGCTTGGCAGGGGGACTCGAGCAGTACTTC
V gene: TRBV5-6; D gene: -; J gene: TRBJ1-4; CDR3 length: 14; clone size: -; CDR3 protein: CASSLAGGWEKLFF; CDR3 DNA: TGTGCCAGCAGCTTGGCCGGGGGTTGGGAAAAACTGTTTTTT
V gene: TRBV4-1; D gene: TRBD1; J gene: TRBJ2-7; CDR3 length: 17; clone size: once; CDR3 protein: CASSQDRVRDRDNEQYF; CDR3 DNA: TGCGCCAGCAGCCAAGATAGGGTTCGGGACAGGGATAACGAGCAGTACTTC
V gene: TRBV24-1; D gene: TRBD1; J gene: TRBJ2-3; CDR3 length: 15; clone size: -; CDR3 protein: CATSDSGQGMDTQYF; CDR3 DNA: TGTGCCACCAGTGACTCCGGACAGGGAATGGATACGCAGTATTTT
V gene: TRBV2; D gene: -; J gene: TRBJ2-3; CDR3 length: 15; clone size: -; CDR3 protein: CASSEVRGGADTQYF; CDR3 DNA: TGTGCCAGCAGTGAAGTCAGGGGCGGCGCAGATACGCAGTATTTT
V gene: TRBV10-1; D gene: -; J gene: TRBJ2-1; CDR3 length: 14; clone size: -; CDR3 protein: CASSESAPPVRQFF; CDR3 DNA: TGCGCCAGCAGTGAGTCGGCCCCGCCCGTCCGGCAGTTCTTC
V gene: TRBV29-1; D gene: -; J gene: TRBJ2-1; CDR3 length: 11; clone size: -; CDR3 protein: CSVEGRNEQFF; CDR3 DNA: TGCAGCGTTGAAGGTCGGAATGAGCAGTTCTTC
V gene: TRBV28; D gene: TRBD2; J gene: TRBJ2-5; CDR3 length: 15; clone size: -; CDR3 protein: CASNLAGGRDETQYF; CDR3 DNA: TGTGCCAGCAACCTAGCGGGGGGGAGAGATGAGACCCAGTACTTC